This TCR beta chain was sequenced during a study of shared clonotypes between healthy human individuals. General study points: What limited the represented genetic and exposure-history diversity was the small number of donors.

Trimming pared 1 base from V and 1 base from J, leaving 11 bases between. CDR1 is SGHNT, CDR2 YYREEE, per germline (reference sequence). The CDR3 covers 15 residues. With regard to this clone: Its target is unknown.

Profiling relied on immunoSEQ multiplex PCR, and the TCRdb table lists in-frame clones only, not all of them. This sample has roughly 490,000 clones, with 79% found just once. Every donor, a Caucasian adult, lived in Nashville, Tennessee. Unsorted samples relied on roughly 100 million PBMCs, which served as the source of genomic DNA. This chain joins TRBV5-4 and TRBJ1-1, with D unclear. The sequencing sample was made of PBMCs. This clonotype was sampled from a woman between 35 and 50 years old in good health. Some clones in this sample may be carry-over from other donors' samples. CDR3 amino acids: CASSLTVPRNTEAFF. The CDR3 DNA reads TGTGCCAGCAGCTTGACAGTCCCGCGGAACACTGAAGCTTTCTTT.